A selection of T cell receptor beta chains follows, all from one sample in a study of cytomegalovirus exposure and HLA in healthy donors. Repertoires were generated with immunoSEQ multiplex PCR, while TCRdb's copy carries only in-frame clones and drops some. The repertoire holds around 180,000 clones, with about 78% as singletons. Source material: PBMCs. These receptors were collected from a woman aged 45-59 years in good health and CMV-seropositive. Each CDR3 is given with its conserved first and last residue. Some rows have no size entry. The others give once, few or many, or a class for an expanded clone.

j_gene: TRBJ2-6; abundance: .; v_gene: TRBV5-8; len: 15; CDR3aa: CASSWGFSGANVLTF
j_gene: TRBJ2-1; abundance: .; v_gene: TRBV7-3; len: 15; CDR3aa: CASSSVTSGYNEQFF
j_gene: TRBJ2-7; abundance: .; v_gene: TRBV5-6; len: 13; CDR3aa: CASSRTGVLEQYF
j_gene: TRBJ1-4; abundance: .; v_gene: TRBV5-4; len: 15; CDR3aa: CASSLGGRTNEKLFF
j_gene: TRBJ2-7; abundance: .; v_gene: TRBV6-6; len: 12; CDR3aa: CASSPSDYEQYF
j_gene: TRBJ1-2; abundance: few; v_gene: TRBV19; len: 16; CDR3aa: CASSIGFGGNNYGYTF
j_gene: TRBJ2-1; abundance: once; v_gene: TRBV6-5; len: 15; CDR3aa: CASSYDISSYNEQFF
j_gene: TRBJ1-1; abundance: few; v_gene: TRBV5-4; len: 15; CDR3aa: CASSVGGGLNTEAFF
j_gene: TRBJ2-7; abundance: .; v_gene: TRBV14; len: 14; CDR3aa: CASSRGGPSYEQYF
j_gene: TRBJ2-3; abundance: .; v_gene: TRBV29-1; len: 12; CDR3aa: CSVGLTTDTQYF
j_gene: TRBJ2-7; abundance: .; v_gene: TRBV2; len: 13; CDR3aa: CASRLTISGWEYF
j_gene: TRBJ2-5; abundance: .; v_gene: TRBV7-9; len: 12; CDR3aa: CASVEAQETQYF
j_gene: TRBJ2-7; abundance: .; v_gene: TRBV5-4; len: 15; CDR3aa: CASSSPGSSGYEQYF
j_gene: TRBJ1-6; abundance: .; v_gene: TRBV27; len: 14; CDR3aa: CASSFGTYNSPLHF
j_gene: TRBJ2-4; abundance: .; v_gene: TRBV9; len: 15; CDR3aa: CASSPHSLAKNIQYF
j_gene: TRBJ2-5; abundance: .; v_gene: TRBV5-1; len: 13; CDR3aa: CASSLTLPGTQYF
j_gene: TRBJ2-2; abundance: few; v_gene: TRBV6-4; len: 14; CDR3aa: CASSAAGEAGELFF
j_gene: TRBJ1-2; abundance: .; v_gene: TRBV19; len: 11; CDR3aa: CASSSNYGYTF
j_gene: TRBJ1-1; abundance: .; v_gene: TRBV2; len: 13; CDR3aa: CASSAGLNTEAFF
j_gene: TRBJ2-4; abundance: few; v_gene: TRBV30; len: 15; CDR3aa: CAWSTPGFGGNIQYF
j_gene: TRBJ2-7; abundance: .; v_gene: TRBV27; len: 14; CDR3aa: CASKNRTGVYEQYF
j_gene: TRBJ2-1; abundance: few; v_gene: TRBV6-4; len: 18; CDR3aa: CASSDQGGSGGALVEQFF
j_gene: TRBJ2-5; abundance: .; v_gene: TRBV5-1; len: 13; CDR3aa: CASSSEGTPQQYF
j_gene: TRBJ2-6; abundance: few; v_gene: TRBV19; len: 15; CDR3aa: CASSRQGSGANVLTF
j_gene: TRBJ2-5; abundance: .; v_gene: TRBV9; len: 15; CDR3aa: CASSVETGYQETQYF
j_gene: TRBJ2-1; abundance: .; v_gene: TRBV30; len: 16; CDR3aa: CAWSVTSGGPENEQFF
j_gene: TRBJ1-1; abundance: .; v_gene: TRBV15; len: 14; CDR3aa: CATSRKQTNTEAFF
j_gene: TRBJ1-6; abundance: .; v_gene: TRBV6-1; len: 15; CDR3aa: CASSVKDRGSSPLHF
j_gene: TRBJ1-2; abundance: .; v_gene: TRBV13; len: 13; CDR3aa: CASSLGRGLLYTF
j_gene: TRBJ2-3; abundance: .; v_gene: TRBV19; len: 15; CDR3aa: CASSTGQGLTDTQYF
j_gene: TRBJ2-3; abundance: .; v_gene: TRBV9; len: 16; CDR3aa: CASSVAAGLRTDTQYF
j_gene: TRBJ2-1; abundance: .; v_gene: TRBV9; len: 17; CDR3aa: CASSVAGTRGSYNEQFF
j_gene: TRBJ2-2; abundance: .; v_gene: TRBV5-5; len: 16; CDR3aa: CASSLRQATNTGELFF
j_gene: TRBJ1-3; abundance: .; v_gene: TRBV5-1; len: 15; CDR3aa: CASSPQGGAGNTIYF
j_gene: TRBJ2-7; abundance: .; v_gene: TRBV9; len: 14; CDR3aa: CASSARGSSYEQYF
j_gene: TRBJ1-1; abundance: .; v_gene: TRBV18; len: 12; CDR3aa: CASFSVDTEAFF
j_gene: TRBJ1-1; abundance: .; v_gene: TRBV27; len: 15; CDR3aa: CASSFRPGFNTEAFF
j_gene: TRBJ2-2; abundance: .; v_gene: TRBV29-1; len: 13; CDR3aa: CSFGSGGTGELFF
j_gene: TRBJ1-2; abundance: once; v_gene: TRBV7-9; len: 13; CDR3aa: CASSPQEGYGYTF
j_gene: TRBJ1-4; abundance: few; v_gene: TRBV30; len: 18; CDR3aa: CAWSVGGLVGQGAEKLFF
j_gene: TRBJ2-3; abundance: .; v_gene: TRBV7-6; len: 20; CDR3aa: CASSLATSGGQPTFTDTQYF
j_gene: TRBJ2-3; abundance: .; v_gene: TRBV5-1; len: 18; CDR3aa: CASSERPGQGALRDTQYF
j_gene: TRBJ2-2; abundance: .; v_gene: TRBV5-1; len: 15; CDR3aa: CASSLEGPGTGELFF
j_gene: TRBJ2-3; abundance: .; v_gene: TRBV11-3; len: 16; CDR3aa: CASSLGGGGAADTQYF
j_gene: TRBJ1-3; abundance: .; v_gene: TRBV5-4; len: 16; CDR3aa: CASSLDGTSSGNTIYF
j_gene: TRBJ2-2; abundance: .; v_gene: TRBV4-2; len: 15; CDR3aa: CASSRGTGNTGELFF
j_gene: TRBJ1-6; abundance: .; v_gene: TRBV6-5; len: 15; CDR3aa: CASSYSRVKDSPLHF
j_gene: TRBJ2-2; abundance: .; v_gene: TRBV5-1; len: 14; CDR3aa: CASSNSGGAGELFF
j_gene: TRBJ1-6; abundance: few; v_gene: TRBV7-9; len: 15; CDR3aa: CASSLGQGYNSPLHF
j_gene: TRBJ1-1; abundance: .; v_gene: TRBV7-9; len: 18; CDR3aa: CASSLPRGYRVSGTEAFF
j_gene: TRBJ2-2; abundance: once; v_gene: TRBV7-9; len: 15; CDR3aa: CASSSPGLASGELFF
j_gene: TRBJ1-6; abundance: .; v_gene: TRBV5-1; len: 16; CDR3aa: CASSLRQGAYDSPLHF
j_gene: TRBJ2-2; abundance: .; v_gene: TRBV7-3; len: 14; CDR3aa: CASSLGGNTGELFF
j_gene: TRBJ2-2; abundance: .; v_gene: TRBV7-6; len: 13; CDR3aa: CASSLEHAGELFF
j_gene: TRBJ1-2; abundance: .; v_gene: TRBV5-6; len: 15; CDR3aa: CASSLGDRGLYGYTF
j_gene: TRBJ1-2; abundance: .; v_gene: TRBV7-2; len: 12; CDR3aa: CASSSRNYGYTF
j_gene: TRBJ1-5; abundance: .; v_gene: TRBV6-5; len: 13; CDR3aa: CASSYSLSQPQHF